Shown below are 3 T cell receptor beta chains from a single sample sequenced in a study of T cell responses to AZD1222 COVID-19 vaccine. Using immunoSEQ multiplex PCR, the repertoire was profiled, and TCRdb retains in-frame clones only, with some absent. This table has approximately 190,000 clones, about nine tenths appearing once. The sequenced sample was peripheral blood, obtained on day 0 of AZD1222 vaccination. Receptor source: an adult in good health.

Worth noting for this clone: This sample also contains other DNA sequences that code for the same CDR3. This chain connects TRBV7-3 to TRBJ2-1; 9 bases fit TRBD2. The CDR3 length is 14 residues. In germline, CDR1 is SGHTA, CDR2 FQGTGA. V lost 5 bases and J lost 4; bases outside the gene matches: 3. CDR3 region: CASSPSGGYNEQFF. The CDR3 DNA reads as TGTGCCAGCAGCCCCAGCGGGGGGTACAATGAGCAGTTCTTC.

The chain employs TRBV9 and TRBJ2-3, with 12 bases lining up with TRBD2. The junction had 8 bases not matched to a gene; V was cut back by 4 bases and J by 5 bases. In germline, CDR1 is SGDLS, CDR2 YYNGEE. This CDR3 contains 16 residues. The CDR3 sequence is CASSPQTSGGLDTQYF. The CDR3 coding sequence is TGTGCCAGCAGCCCCCAGACTAGCGGGGGATTAGATACGCAGTATTTT.

This chain uses TRBV5-1 with TRBJ1-2; D unclear. The germline CDR1 and CDR2 sequences are SGHRS and YFSETQ. The V and J ends lost 0 bases and 0 bases respectively, with 6 bases between them. CDR3 length: 14 amino acids. CDR3 in amino acids: CASSLDATNYGYTF. In DNA, the CDR3 is TGCGCCAGCAGCTTGGACGCGACTAACTATGGCTACACCTTC.